The clone carrying this TCR beta chain was picked up a small number of times. V lost 1 base, J lost 10 bases, and 8 bases stayed unmatched. Germline CDR1 SNHLY, CDR2 FYNNEI. The CDR3 consists of 14 residues. The data are from a study of technical replicates of blood from a few donors. The repertoire was sequenced with immunoSEQ multiplex PCR; TCRdb's copy has only in-frame clones and lacks some. The sample includes about 85,000 clones, just under 95% of them seen just once. The genes are TRBV2 and TRBJ1-1, with 8 bases fitting TRBD1. The sequencing sample was made of T cells isolated from PBMCs. This TCR was sampled from a human donor in good health. CDR3 sequence: CASSEGGDRMAAFF. CDR3 nucleotide sequence: TGTGCCAGCAGTGAAGGAGGGGACAGGATGGCAGCTTTCTTT.